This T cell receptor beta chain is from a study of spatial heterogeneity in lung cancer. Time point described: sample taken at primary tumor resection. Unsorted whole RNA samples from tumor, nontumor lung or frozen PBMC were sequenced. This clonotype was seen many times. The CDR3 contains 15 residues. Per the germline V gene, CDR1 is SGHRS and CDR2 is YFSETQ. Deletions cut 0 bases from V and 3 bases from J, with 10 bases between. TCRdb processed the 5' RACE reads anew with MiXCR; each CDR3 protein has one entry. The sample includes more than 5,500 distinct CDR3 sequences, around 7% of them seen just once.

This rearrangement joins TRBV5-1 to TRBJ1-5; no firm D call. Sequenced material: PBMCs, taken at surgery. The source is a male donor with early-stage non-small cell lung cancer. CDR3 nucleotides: TGCGCCAGCAGCTTGGAGGGAGGCGACAATCAGCCCCAGCATTTT. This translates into CASSLEGGDNQPQHF. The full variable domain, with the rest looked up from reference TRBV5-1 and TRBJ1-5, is KAGVTQTPRYLIKTRGQQVTLSCSPISGHRSVSWYQQTPGQGLQFLFEYFSETQRNKGNFPGRFSGRQFSNSRSEMNVSTLELGDSALYLCASSLEGGDNQPQHFGDGTRLSIL.